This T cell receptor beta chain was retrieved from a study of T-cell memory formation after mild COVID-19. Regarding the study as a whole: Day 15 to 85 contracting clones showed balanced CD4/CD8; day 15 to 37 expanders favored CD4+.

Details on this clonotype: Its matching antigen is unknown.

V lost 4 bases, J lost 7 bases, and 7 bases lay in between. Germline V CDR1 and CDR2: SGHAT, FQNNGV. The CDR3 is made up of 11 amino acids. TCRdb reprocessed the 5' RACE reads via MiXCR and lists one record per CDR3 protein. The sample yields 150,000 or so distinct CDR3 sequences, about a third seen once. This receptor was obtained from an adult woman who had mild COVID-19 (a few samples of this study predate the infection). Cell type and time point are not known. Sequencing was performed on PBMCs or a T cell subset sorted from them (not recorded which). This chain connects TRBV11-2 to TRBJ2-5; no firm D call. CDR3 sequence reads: CASSSTRTQYF. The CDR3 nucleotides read TGTGCCAGCAGCTCTACACGGACCCAGTACTTC. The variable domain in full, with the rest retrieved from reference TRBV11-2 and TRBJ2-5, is EAGVAQSPRYKIIEKRQSVAFWCNPISGHATLYWYQQILGQGPKLLIQFQNNGVVDDSQLPKDRFSAERLKGVDSTLKIQPAKLEDSAVYLCASSSTRTQYFGPGTRLLVL.